Shown below are 23 T cell receptor beta chains from a single sample sequenced in a study of molecular identifiers for immune sequencing clone quantification. One entry per CDR3 protein, called by TCRdb with MiXCR from the PCR reads. The sample consists of roughly 320,000 distinct CDR3 sequences, under 25% of them appearing once. The sample consisted of naive CD8+ T cells from blood, with Jurkat cell RNA spiked in. Subset noted: FACS-sorted CD8+CD4-CCR7+CD45RA+ naive T cells. The receptors here all came from a human donor in good health. Some libraries in this study had Jurkat cell RNA spiked in.

The sample holds many counts of this clonotype. The rearrangement uses TRBV5-4 and TRBJ2-5, with TRBD2 matching 15 bases. After removal of 4 bases from V and 5 bases from J, the junction contained 9 bases not matched to a gene. CDR1 SGHNT and CDR2 YYREEE come from the germline V gene (reference sequence). This CDR3 is 17 amino acids long. As DNA, the CDR3 is TGTGCCAGCAGCCCGGGACTAGCGGGGGGCGAATATGAGACCCAGTACTTC. Amino acids: CASSPGLAGGEYETQYF. Full variable domain (remainder filled in from reference TRBV5-4 and TRBJ2-5): ETGVTQSPTHLIKTRGQQVTLRCSSQSGHNTVSWYQQALGQGPQFIFQYYREEENGRGNFPPRFSGLQFPNYSSELNVNALELDDSALYLCASSPGLAGGEYETQYFGPGTRLLVL.

The V and J genes are TRBV6-2 or TRBV6-3 and TRBJ2-3; 7 bases map to TRBD1. J gave up 2 bases and V 4 bases, and 9 bases lay outside the gene matches. The CDR3 contains 16 residues. CDR1 and CDR2 from the germline V gene are MNHEY and SVGEGT. The CDR3 bases are TGTGCCAGCAGTTCCCCGAGGACAGGACTCACAGATACGCAGTATTTT. Protein: CASSSPRTGLTDTQYF.

The J gene is TRBJ2-2, the V gene TRBV6-5; D remains unclear. V lost 0 bases and J 6 bases, leaving 8 bases between the germline ends. Germline lookup yields CDR1 MNHEY and CDR2 SVGAGI. The length of the CDR3 is 14 residues. Here the CDR3 reads CASSYSQEPGELFF. In nucleotides, the CDR3 is TGTGCCAGCAGTTACTCGCAGGAACCCGGGGAGCTGTTTTTT.

A note on this clonotype: The germline gene is not matched at one end of the junction; a read error may be the cause. The gene calls are TRBV20-1 and TRBJ2-2; 8 positions agree with TRBD2. Germline V gives CDR1 DFQATT, CDR2 SNEGSKA (reference sequence). This CDR3 has 18 amino acids. The CDR3: CSARDQNRGLGNYGELFF. In DNA, the CDR3 is TGCAGTGCTCGAGATCAAAACCGGGGACTAGGAAACTACGGGGAGCTGTTTTTT.

This rearrangement joins TRBV18 to TRBJ2-1, with no clear D. CDR1 and CDR2 (germline): KGHSH, LQKENI. CDR3 size: 14 residues. V was pared by 6 bases and J by 9 bases, with 18 bases between. The CDR3 loop is CASSDGPWTVEQFF. CDR3 DNA sequence: TGTGCCAGCTCCGATGGGCCCTGGACGGTTGAGCAGTTCTTC.

This clonotype has just a few counts. The rearrangement joins TRBV28 to TRBJ1-2; maybe TRBD1 (5 bases). The CDR3 loop spans 19 amino acids. V lost 5 bases and J 2 bases, leaving 27 bases between the germline ends. Germline V gives CDR1 MDHEN, CDR2 SYDVKM. CDR3 sequence reads: CASSQPRQSWDQKNYGYTF. The CDR3 DNA is TGTGCCAGCAGTCAACCACGACAGAGTTGGGATCAGAAGAACTATGGCTACACCTTC.

The sample holds many counts of this clonotype. The V and J genes are TRBV28 and TRBJ2-5; D possibly matches TRBD1 or TRBD2 (7 bases each). Germline V gene lookup returns CDR1 MDHEN and CDR2 SYDVKM. This CDR3 has 17 amino acids. V lost 6 bases and J lost 0, with 20 bases in between. CDR3 amino acids: CASRVKGQGGYQETQYF. In DNA form, the CDR3 reads TGTGCCAGCAGAGTTAAGGGGCAGGGGGGGTACCAAGAGACCCAGTACTTC.

The V gene is TRBV6-5, the J gene TRBJ2-7; 10 bases agree with TRBD1. The CDR3 has 14 amino acids. With V trimmed by 4 bases and J by 7 bases, 7 bases remained unmatched. Per germline, CDR1 MNHEY and CDR2 SVGAGI. The DNA for the CDR3 is TGTGCCAGCAGTTCGGGACAGGGGCTTGGGGAGCAGTACTTC. Residues: CASSSGQGLGEQYF.

There are many counts of this clonotype. The J gene is TRBJ2-2, the V gene TRBV7-9; no firm D call. From germline, CDR1 is SEHNR and CDR2 FQNEAQ (reference sequence). Between the trimmed V and J ends, which lost 6 bases and 6 bases, there was a span of 8 bases. CDR3 length equals 12 residues. CDR3 sequence reads: CASRYGPGELFF. Here the CDR3 DNA reads TGTGCCAGCAGATATGGACCCGGGGAGCTGTTTTTT.

About this clonotype: A much larger clone lies one base from this, so it may be a read error. V usage is TRBV20-1 and J usage is TRBJ2-7; D ambiguous. CDR1 DFQATT and CDR2 SNEGSKA come from the germline V gene (reference sequence). CDR3 length: 11 amino acids. The CDR3 bases are TGCAGTGCTCCGATAAGCTACGAGCAGTGCTTC. This sequence encodes CSAPISYEQCF.

Many counts were recorded for this clonotype. This sequence joins TRBV30 and TRBJ2-7; D call uncertain. Trimming shortened V by 5 bases and J by 4 bases, and 6 bases separated the two germline ends. The length of the CDR3 is 10 residues. Germline CDR1 is GTSNPN and CDR2 is SVGIG (reference sequence). The CDR3 region has the DNA TGTGCCTGGGGTACGTACGAGCAGTACTTC. It is translated as CAWGTYEQYF.

Many counts were recorded for this clonotype. The CDR3: CASRPQGGETQYF. The CDR3 nucleotides read TGTGCCAGCAGACCCCAGGGCGGAGAGACCCAGTACTTC. V usage is TRBV28 and J usage is TRBJ2-5; maybe TRBD1 (5 bases). The CDR3 runs 13 residues. Trimming took 6 bases from V and 4 from J, leaving 12 bases between them. The germline CDR1 and CDR2 sequences are MDHEN and SYDVKM.

This rearrangement joins TRBV7-2 to TRBJ2-5; TRBD2 agrees at 11 bases. CDR1 is SGHTA and CDR2 is FQGNSA in the germline V gene. The CDR3 runs 18 residues. Losses at the gene ends were 2 bases for V and 4 bases for J; bases not matched to a gene: 12. The CDR3 DNA follows: TGTGCCAGCAGCTTAAGGACCCGACTAGCGGGACCACGAGAGACCCAGTACTTC. Its protein product is CASSLRTRLAGPRETQYF.

This chain uses TRBV13 with TRBJ2-7; the match to TRBD2 covers 7 bases. V shed 5 bases and J 1 base; nucleotides not matched to a gene: 5. Germline assignment: CDR1 PRHDT and CDR2 FYEKMQ (reference sequence). The CDR3 length is 14 residues. The CDR3 loop is CASSGPSGSYEQYF. The CDR3 DNA is TGTGCCAGCAGCGGGCCTAGCGGATCCTACGAGCAGTACTTC. The whole variable domain, filled in from reference TRBV13 and TRBJ2-7, reads AAGVIQSPRHLIKEKRETATLKCYPIPRHDTVYWYQQGPGQDPQFLISFYEKMQSDKGSIPDRFSAQQFSDYHSELNMSSLELGDSALYFCASSGPSGSYEQYFGPGTRLTVT.

In its sample, this clonotype was seen a few times. The conserved closing phenylalanine or tryptophan is absent in this CDR3, likely reflecting a read error. The chain carries TRBV7-6 and TRBJ2-7, with TRBD1 as a possible D gene (6 bases). Trimming shortened V by 1 base and J by 1 base, and 8 bases separated the two germline ends. The CDR3 runs 14 residues. Germline CDR1 reads SGHVS; CDR2 reads FNYEAQ. The chain's CDR3 is CASSLGQESYEQYL. As DNA, the CDR3 is TGTGCCAGCAGCTTAGGACAGGAGTCCTACGAGCAGTACCTC.

The chain has TRBV3-1 and TRBJ1-1; no clear D gene. The CDR3 is 16 amino acids. Germline-derived CDR1 and CDR2 are LGHDT and YNNKEL (reference sequence). Between the trimmed V and J ends, which lost 0 bases and 1 base, there was a span of 12 bases. The CDR3 DNA reads as TGTGCCAGCAGCCAAGATCGGGCGGCGGGGAACACTGAAGCTTTCTTT. The encoded protein is CASSQDRAAGNTEAFF.

Note on this clonotype: This may be a read error, as it is one base from a much larger clone. The rearrangement uses TRBV6-5 and TRBJ2-1; TRBD1 matches at 7 bases. Germline V gene data show CDR1 as MNHEY and CDR2 as SVGAGI. The CDR3 has 11 residues. DNA for the CDR3: TGTGCCAGCGAGGGGGCGAATGAGCAGTCCTTC. Protein: CASEGANEQSF.

V is TRBV27 and J is TRBJ2-7; 8 nucleotides agree with TRBD1. V gave up 4 bases and J gave up 6 bases; unmatched junction bases: 8. Germline V CDR1 and CDR2: MNHEY, SMNVEV (reference sequence). The CDR3 runs to 14 residues. The CDR3 region has the DNA TGTGCCAGCAGTTCTGGACAGGGCCGGTTCGAGCAGTACTTC. It translates to CASSSGQGRFEQYF.

The chain couples TRBV28 to TRBJ2-7; TRBD1 matches at 10 bases. Germline CDR1 and CDR2: MDHEN and SYDVKM. There are 15 residues in the CDR3. Germline trimming cut 7 bases from V and 6 bases from J; bases unmatched to any gene: 12. CDR3 sequence reads: CASNYRQGAGAEQYF. As DNA, the CDR3 is TGTGCCAGCAACTACAGACAGGGGGCTGGTGCCGAGCAGTACTTC.

This clonotype has more than one count but fewer than ten. The genes are TRBV5-6 and TRBJ2-4; D perhaps matches TRBD2 (5 bases). The CDR3 consists of 14 residues. Trimming stripped 2 bases from V and 2 bases from J, with 8 bases between. Per germline, CDR1 SGHDT and CDR2 YYEEEE. CDR3 nucleotide sequence: TGTGCCAGCAGCTTTGGCGGGTCCAAAAACATTCAGTACTTC. It encodes CASSFGGSKNIQYF.

This chain uses TRBV28 with TRBJ2-7, with 9 bases lining up with TRBD1. Germline assignment: CDR1 MDHEN and CDR2 SYDVKM. The CDR3 runs 14 residues. With V trimmed by 6 bases and J by 5 bases, 8 bases remained unmatched. The CDR3 DNA sequence: TGTGCCAGCAGCTGGACAGGGGAGCGCCACGAGCAGTACTTC. Translation gives CASSWTGERHEQYF.

A remark on this clonotype: This clone may be a read error of a much larger clone one base away. The chain employs TRBV12-3 or TRBV12-4 and TRBJ2-7; TRBD1 matches 7 bases. The CDR3 is made up of 13 amino acids. The V segment lost 8 bases and the J segment 0 bases; nucleotides outside the gene matches: 4. The CDR3 protein is CASAWDSSYEQYF. DNA for the CDR3: TGTGCCAGCGCCTGGGACAGCTCCTACGAGCAGTACTTC.

This clonotype was found many times. The genes are TRBV5-1 and TRBJ2-1; D call uncertain. This CDR3 region has 14 residues. Germline V CDR1 and CDR2: SGHRS, YFSETQ. The V end was cut by 0 bases, the J end by 7 bases, with 11 bases between. This CDR3 is CASSLDLGPNEQFF. CDR3 sequence (DNA): TGCGCCAGCAGCTTGGATTTAGGGCCTAATGAGCAGTTCTTC. Variable domain in full (rest from reference TRBV5-1 and TRBJ2-1): KAGVTQTPRYLIKTRGQQVTLSCSPISGHRSVSWYQQTPGQGLQFLFEYFSETQRNKGNFPGRFSGRQFSNSRSEMNVSTLELGDSALYLCASSLDLGPNEQFFGPGTRLTVL.